Shown below are 12 T cell receptor beta chains from a single sample sequenced in a study of T cell repertoires in cytomegalovirus infection (dated by TCRdb to the late 2010s). For these TCRs, the target antigens are not known. The treatment or condition label of this sample denotes: in vitro stimulation with specific CMV peptide epitopes to enrich CMV-specific T cells. The sequencer was an Illumina HiSeq 1500. The public reads were reanalyzed by TCRdb: fastp trimming at Q25, MiXCR alignment, in-frame beta chains only. For every CDR3 protein sequence, its rows merge into one entry that carries the most common genes and DNA. In all, the sample holds approximately 910,000 distinct CDR3 sequences, and around 29% of those were seen once. In total, the top ten clones hold over 12% of the sample. Sequencing was performed on cultured CD8+ T cells from PBMCs, taken from culture after CMV antigen stimulation. Receptors were obtained from a human donor in good health (CMV status not recorded). Some clones in this sample may be carry-over from other donors' samples.

This clonotype has more than one count but fewer than ten. This chain links TRBV11-1 with TRBJ2-2, with TRBD2 matching 10 bases. The CDR3 contains 17 residues. J was trimmed by 0 bases and V by 5 bases; bases with no gene match: 6. CDR1 SGHAT and CDR2 FQDESV come from the germline V gene (reference sequence). Here the CDR3 reads CASSNRAGGTNTGELFF. CDR3 sequence (DNA): TGTGCCAGCAGCAATAGAGCGGGGGGGACGAACACCGGGGAGCTGTTTTTT.

This clonotype was found a few times. The V call is TRBV2, the J call TRBJ1-4, with a tentative D call TRBD1 (6 bases). The length of the CDR3 is 14 residues. Germline loops: CDR1 SNHLY, CDR2 FYNNEI. V was cut by 7 bases and J by 5 bases, with 14 bases left in between. DNA for the CDR3: TGTGCCAGCACCCCGTGGGGGGCCAATGAAAAACTGTTTTTT. Translating gives CASTPWGANEKLFF.

This clonotype was found many times. V and J are TRBV27 and TRBJ2-4, with TRBD2 as a possible D gene (5 bases). CDR3 length equals 16 residues. The germline V gene has CDR1 MNHEY and CDR2 SMNVEV (reference sequence). V was shortened by 6 bases and J by 6 bases, with 21 bases between the two germline ends. CDR3 in amino acids: CASSRGTSPGINIQYF. CDR3 DNA sequence: TGTGCCAGCAGCCGGGGTACATCACCTGGAATAAACATTCAGTACTTC.

This clonotype was seen repeatedly, ten times or more. The J gene is TRBJ2-3, the V gene TRBV7-6; 10 bases are shared with TRBD1. CDR3 size: 16 residues. CDR1 SGHVS and CDR2 FNYEAQ come from the germline V gene. Unmatched junction bases numbered 6, after V lost 5 bases and J lost 1 base. Written as DNA, the CDR3 is TGTGCCAGCAGCCCACCCGGGACAGGGGGCACAGATACGCAGTATTTT. This translates into CASSPPGTGGTDTQYF. The full variable domain, rest sourced from reference TRBV7-6 and TRBJ2-3, is GAGVSQSPRYKVTKRGQDVALRCDPISGHVSLYWYRQALGQGPEFLTYFNYEAQQDKSGLPNDRFSAERPEGSISTLTIQRTEQRDSAMYRCASSPPGTGGTDTQYFGPGTRLTVL.

In the case of this clonotype: The junction differs from germline at one of its ends, possibly a read error. The chain employs TRBV7-2 and TRBJ2-6; D may be TRBD1 (6 bases). The germline CDR1 and CDR2 sequences are SGHTA and FQGNSA. The CDR3 length is 17 residues. For the CDR3, the DNA is TGTGCCAGCACCTTAAACGGACAGAGCTCTGGGGCCAACGTCCTGACTTTC. This translates into CASTLNGQSSGANVLTF.

This clonotype has a count of ten or more. The CDR3 DNA reads TGTGCCAGCAGCTTAGGATACATAGCCAAAAACATTCAGTACTTC. Translating gives CASSLGYIAKNIQYF. This chain joins TRBV7-2 and TRBJ2-4; the D is unclear. V was shortened by 1 base and J by 0 bases, with 7 bases between the two germline ends. CDR1 is SGHTA, CDR2 FQGNSA, per germline. The CDR3 runs 15 residues.

This clonotype was found once. A much larger clonotype is one base distant, so this may be a read error. Written as DNA, the CDR3 is TGTACCAGCAGCCACATGAACACTGAAGCTTTCTTT. It codes for CTSSHMNTEAFF. The V gene is TRBV7-2, the J gene TRBJ1-1; D call uncertain. Germline CDR1 reads SGHTA; CDR2 reads FQGNSA. Trimming took 5 bases from V and 0 from J, leaving 4 bases between them. The CDR3 has 12 residues.

This clonotype was found many times. The chain has TRBV20-1 and TRBJ1-5; tentatively, D is TRBD1 (6 bases). The germline V gene has CDR1 DFQATT and CDR2 SNEGSKA (reference sequence). The CDR3 runs 15 residues. CDR3 loop: CSVQGAPYSNQPQHF. In DNA form, the CDR3 reads TGCAGCGTACAGGGTGCTCCATATAGCAATCAGCCCCAGCATTTT.

This clonotype came up a few times. The rearrangement joins TRBV7-2 to TRBJ2-7; 8 bases agree with TRBD1. CDR3 length equals 16 residues. The junction had 7 bases not matched to a gene; V was cut back by 1 base and J by 2 bases. CDR1 is SGHTA, CDR2 FQGNSA, per germline. CDR3 amino acids: CASSLDQGAFTYEQYF. The CDR3 DNA sequence: TGTGCCAGCAGCTTAGACCAGGGGGCTTTCACCTACGAGCAGTACTTC. The whole variable domain, filled in from reference TRBV7-2 and TRBJ2-7, reads GAGVSQSPSNKVTEKGKDVELRCDPISGHTALYWYRQSLGQGLEFLIYFQGNSAPDKSGLPSDRFSAERTGGSVSTLTIQRTQQEDSAVYLCASSLDQGAFTYEQYFGPGTRLTVT.

Turning to this clonotype: The junction departs from the called germline gene at one end, perhaps through a read error. The chain uses TRBV9 and TRBJ2-1, with 11 bases lining up with TRBD2. Germline loops: CDR1 SGDLS, CDR2 YYNGEE. The CDR3 runs to 17 residues. CDR3 sequence reads: CASSVALAGGGDNGQFF. DNA of the CDR3: TGTGCCAGCAGCGTAGCTCTAGCGGGGGGTGGAGACAATGGGCAGTTCTTC.

This chain uses TRBV11-2 with TRBJ2-3; no clear D gene. The CDR3 is 16 amino acids. CDR1 is SGHAT, CDR2 FQNNGV, per germline. V gave up 5 bases and J gave up 2 bases, with 17 bases separating them. CDR3 nucleotides: TGTGCCAGCAGCCTCCGGGCGGTGGGTCCCACAGATACGCAGTATTTT. Its protein product is CASSLRAVGPTDTQYF. Filled out from reference TRBV11-2 and TRBJ2-3, the complete variable domain reads EAGVAQSPRYKIIEKRQSVAFWCNPISGHATLYWYQQILGQGPKLLIQFQNNGVVDDSQLPKDRFSAERLKGVDSTLKIQPAKLEDSAVYLCASSLRAVGPTDTQYFGPGTRLTVL.

Only a few counts were recorded for this clonotype. The V gene is TRBV6-5, the J gene TRBJ1-1; D uncertain. CDR1 and CDR2 from the germline V gene are MNHEY and SVGAGI. This CDR3 contains 12 residues. V was shortened by 11 bases and J by 1 base, with 11 bases between the two germline ends. CDR3 nucleotides: TGTGCCCGGCCGGAATGGAACACTGAAGCTTTCTTT. Translating gives CARPEWNTEAFF.